The 18 T cell receptor beta chains given below trace back to one sample, sequenced in a study of blood T cells in healthy people across ages. The second PCR ran roughly 6 to 11 cycles with a sample-barcoded 5' primer and J-beta primers. From the 5' RACE reads, TCRdb called clonotypes with MiXCR, one entry per CDR3 protein. Here the sample spans around 900,000 distinct CDR3 sequences, under 30% being singletons. Input material: blood. These receptor sequences come from a woman at least 80 years old in good health.

V usage is TRBV14 and J usage is TRBJ2-5, with D tentatively TRBD1 (5 bases). CDR1 and CDR2 from the germline V gene are SGHDN and FVKESK. The CDR3 consists of 15 residues. The V end lost 4 bases, the J end lost 1 base, and 13 bases lay between the germline ends. The CDR3: CASSRLRGVQETQYF. The DNA for the CDR3 is TGTGCCAGCAGCCGTTTAAGGGGTGTCCAAGAGACCCAGTACTTC.

About this clonotype: This may arise from a read error, as a much more abundant clone is one base away. The chain recombines TRBV27 with TRBJ1-2; D may be TRBD1 (6 bases). The CDR3 is made up of 15 amino acids. Germline CDR1 is MNHEY and CDR2 is SMNVEV (reference sequence). The CDR3 is CAGSYSATGSYGYTF. CDR3 coding DNA: TGTGCCGGCAGTTATTCGGCGACAGGTAGCTATGGCTACACCTTC.

In this sample, this clonotype turned up many times. The CDR3 reads CASSLELAGPQFF. CDR3 bases: TGTGCCAGCAGCTTAGAACTAGCGGGGCCGCAGTTCTTC. The genes are TRBV7-2 and TRBJ2-1; 10 bases are shared with TRBD2. Losses at the gene ends were 1 base for V and 12 bases for J; bases not matched to a gene: 3. Germline CDR1 SGHTA, CDR2 FQGNSA. The CDR3 has 13 residues.

This clonotype was picked up a small number of times. The chain has TRBV3-1 and TRBJ2-7; D is possibly TRBD1 (6 bases). The CDR3 extends over 12 amino acids. Per the germline V gene, CDR1 is LGHDT and CDR2 is YNNKEL (reference sequence). The germline V and J ends were trimmed by 4 bases and 7 bases, with 11 bases remaining between them. The CDR3 DNA reads as TGTGCCAGCAGCCTTCAGGGGTTTGAGCAGTACTTC. Encoded protein: CASSLQGFEQYF.

This clonotype was found many times. The V call is TRBV5-1, the J call TRBJ1-2; 7 positions agree with TRBD1. The germline gives CDR1 SGHRS, CDR2 YFSETQ. V lost 4 bases, J lost 0 bases, and 6 bases stayed unmatched. CDR3 size: 15 residues. Written as DNA, the CDR3 is TGCGCCAGCAGCCGTGGACAGGCAGCTAACTATGGCTACACCTTC. This sequence encodes CASSRGQAANYGYTF.

The CDR3 protein is CSAFGLAGGVDTQYF. DNA for the CDR3: TGCAGTGCTTTCGGACTAGCGGGGGGGGTGGATACGCAGTATTTT. J is TRBJ2-3 and V is TRBV20-1, with 15 positions matching TRBD2. The CDR3 length is 15 residues. The junction had 6 bases not matched to a gene; V was cut back by 5 bases and J by 6 bases. The germline gives CDR1 DFQATT, CDR2 SNEGSKA (reference sequence).

Concerning this clonotype: A read error is likely, as this CDR3 ends without the conserved phenylalanine or tryptophan. The limits of the CDR3 on the DNA are not certain, so only TCRdb's listed CDR3 is given. Here the CDR3 reads CASSLAPGGGGYTFGS. The rearrangement joins TRBV7-2 to TRBJ2-5; TRBD1 is the table's D call, not checked against the DNA. The V gene's germline CDR1 is SGHTA and CDR2 FQGNSA. The CDR3 is 16 amino acids in total, end residues counted.

Worth noting for this clonotype: A read error is possible here, since a much larger clone lies one base away. This chain joins TRBV5-1 and TRBJ1-2; D is uncertain. The germline gives CDR1 SGHRS, CDR2 YFSETQ. This CDR3 contains 16 residues. CDR3 region: CASSLGHSSANYGHTF. For the CDR3, the DNA is TGCGCCAGCAGCTTAGGGCACTCCTCAGCTAACTATGGCCACACCTTC.

As for this clonotype: A much larger clone differs from this one at a single base, so this may be a read error. This chain joins TRBV12-3 or TRBV12-4 and TRBJ2-7; 7 bases match TRBD1. The CDR3 is 12 residues long. Germline trimming cut 6 bases from V and 10 bases from J; bases unmatched to any gene: 9. CDR3 region: CASRGQQEAQYF. CDR3 coding DNA: TGTGCCAGCAGGGGACAGCAAGAGGCCCAGTACTTC.

The chain employs TRBV7-9 and TRBJ1-2, with 7 bases fitting TRBD1. Germline assignment: CDR1 SEHNR and CDR2 FQNEAQ (reference sequence). The CDR3 has 16 amino acids. V lost 6 bases and J lost 3; bases outside the gene matches: 13. The CDR3 region is CASRGLRGGLDYGYTF. In DNA, the CDR3 is TGTGCCAGCAGGGGACTGAGAGGGGGCCTCGACTATGGCTACACCTTC.

This clonotype occurred many times. This sequence joins TRBV7-9 and TRBJ2-6; a weak D match, TRBD1 (6 bases). V was pared by 1 base and J by 5 bases, with 9 bases between. The CDR3 length is 15 residues. Germline lookup yields CDR1 SEHNR and CDR2 FQNEAQ (reference sequence). The CDR3 sequence is CASSLDRVRANVLTF. Here the CDR3 DNA reads TGTGCCAGCAGCTTAGACAGGGTTAGGGCCAACGTCCTGACTTTC. Complete variable domain (other parts from reference TRBV7-9 and TRBJ2-6): DTGVSQNPRHKITKRGQNVTFRCDPISEHNRLYWYRQTLGQGPEFLTYFQNEAQLEKSRLLSDRFSAERPKGSFSTLEIQRTEQGDSAMYLCASSLDRVRANVLTFGAGSRLTVL.

The V gene is TRBV6-4, the J gene TRBJ2-3; 11 bases map to TRBD2. The length of the CDR3 is 15 residues. V was clipped by 3 bases and J by 2 bases; unmatched bases: 1. Germline CDR1 and CDR2: MRHNA and SNTAGT. CDR3 coding DNA: TGTGCCAGCAGTGATAGCGGGGGGGCCACAGATACGCAGTATTTT. Amino acid sequence: CASSDSGGATDTQYF.

CDR3 in amino acids: CASSPPFGLAGGEQYF. The CDR3, as DNA: TGTGCCAGCAGCCCTCCCTTTGGGTTGGCAGGGGGCGAGCAGTACTTC. V usage is TRBV7-2 and J usage is TRBJ2-4; 7 bases are shared with TRBD1. Matching the DNA end better, TRBJ2-7 makes the J call doubtful. The CDR3 covers 16 residues. CDR1 is SGHTA, CDR2 FQGNSA, per germline.

This clonotype has more than one count but fewer than ten. A much larger clone is a single base away; this may be a read error. The V gene is TRBV12-3 or TRBV12-4, the J gene TRBJ2-1; the D gene is possibly TRBD1 (5 bases). The assigned J gene may be wrong: the sequence end matches TRBJ2-7 better. The CDR3 runs 13 residues. Here the CDR3 reads CASTGLGYNEQYF. The DNA of the CDR3 is TGTGCCAGCACAGGGTTAGGCTACAATGAGCAGTACTTC.

This chain connects TRBV27 to TRBJ1-6; TRBD1 is a possible D gene (5 bases). In germline, CDR1 is MNHEY, CDR2 SMNVEV (reference sequence). This CDR3 spans 16 amino acids. V was clipped by 5 bases and J by 7 bases, with 18 bases between them. Here the CDR3 DNA reads TGTGCCAGCAGTCCCCGGGGGACGCTAGAAAATTCACCCCTCCACTTT. This encodes CASSPRGTLENSPLHF.

This clonotype was picked up many times. This chain connects TRBV14 to TRBJ2-7; no firm D call. This CDR3 is built from 15 residues. V was clipped by 2 bases and J by 4 bases, with 15 bases between them. Germline V gene lookup returns CDR1 SGHDN and CDR2 FVKESK. CDR3 in amino acids: CASSQNLLRGYEQYF. The CDR3 DNA is TGTGCCAGCAGCCAAAATCTTCTCCGTGGGTACGAGCAGTACTTC.

The rearrangement joins TRBV11-3 to TRBJ1-3; maybe TRBD1 (5 bases). The CDR3 covers 14 residues. The germline V gene has CDR1 SGHNT and CDR2 YENEEA. Trimming removed 9 bases at V and 0 bases at J, with 12 bases between. The CDR3: CASGATSSGNTIYF. The CDR3 region has the DNA TGTGCCAGTGGGGCAACTAGCTCTGGAAACACCATATATTTT.

This clonotype came up many times. The chain uses TRBV6-1 and TRBJ2-7, with TRBD1 identical over 7 bases. The germline gives CDR1 MNHNS, CDR2 SASEGT. V dropped 8 bases and J dropped 4; count of bases not matched to a gene: 8. The CDR3 covers 13 residues. DNA of the CDR3: TGTGCCAGCCTCGGGACAGCGATATACGAGCAGTACTTC. Amino acid sequence: CASLGTAIYEQYF.